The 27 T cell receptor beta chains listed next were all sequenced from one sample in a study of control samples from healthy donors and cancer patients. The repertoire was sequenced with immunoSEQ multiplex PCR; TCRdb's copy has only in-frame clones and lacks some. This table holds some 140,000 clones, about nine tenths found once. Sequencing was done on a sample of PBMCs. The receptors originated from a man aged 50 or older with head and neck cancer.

The CDR3 region is CASSSSWGNQPQHF. In DNA form, the CDR3 reads TGTGCCAGCAGCTCCTCTTGGGGCAATCAGCCCCAGCATTTT. The chain joins TRBV9 to TRBJ1-5; D remains ambiguous. The germline gives CDR1 SGDLS, CDR2 YYNGEE. Trimming took 4 bases from V and 2 from J, leaving 10 bases between them. This CDR3 contains 14 residues.

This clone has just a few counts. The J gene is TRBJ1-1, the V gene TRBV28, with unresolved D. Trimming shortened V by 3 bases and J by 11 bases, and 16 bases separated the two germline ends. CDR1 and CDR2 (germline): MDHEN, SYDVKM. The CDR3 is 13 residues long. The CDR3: CASSFPNRFRAFF. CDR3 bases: TGTGCCAGCAGTTTCCCAAATCGGTTTCGGGCTTTCTTT.

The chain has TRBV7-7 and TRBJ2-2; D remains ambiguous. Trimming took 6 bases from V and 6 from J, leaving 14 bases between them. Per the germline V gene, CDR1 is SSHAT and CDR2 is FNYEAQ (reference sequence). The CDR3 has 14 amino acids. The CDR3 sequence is CASSPGPTPGELFF. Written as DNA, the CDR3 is TGTGCCAGCAGTCCTGGGCCCACCCCCGGGGAGCTGTTTTTT.

CDR3 amino acids: CARSRERQGARSQNTEAFF. The CDR3 DNA is TGTGCCAGAAGCCGAGAACGACAGGGGGCGAGGTCCCAGAACACTGAAGCTTTCTTT. This chain joins TRBV5-3 and TRBJ1-1, with 10 bases that match TRBD1. TRBV5-3 falls under the ORF class, with uncertain function. V lost 4 bases, J lost 1 base, and 16 bases stayed unmatched. The CDR3 runs 19 residues.

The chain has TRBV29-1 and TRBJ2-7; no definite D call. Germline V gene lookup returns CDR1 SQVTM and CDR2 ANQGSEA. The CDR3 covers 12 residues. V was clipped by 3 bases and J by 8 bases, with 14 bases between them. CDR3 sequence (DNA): TGCAGCGTTGACAACTACGATAGAAAGCAGTACTTC. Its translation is CSVDNYDRKQYF.

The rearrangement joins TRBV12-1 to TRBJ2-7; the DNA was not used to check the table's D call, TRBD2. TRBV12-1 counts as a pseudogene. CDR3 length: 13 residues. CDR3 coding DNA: TGTGCCACCACGGGACTAGTTACCTACGAGCAGTACTTC. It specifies CATTGLVTYEQYF.

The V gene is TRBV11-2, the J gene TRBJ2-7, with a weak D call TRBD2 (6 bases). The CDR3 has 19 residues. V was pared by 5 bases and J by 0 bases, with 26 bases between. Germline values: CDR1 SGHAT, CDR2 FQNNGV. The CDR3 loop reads CASSLKSGLQKSPSYEQYF. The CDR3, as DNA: TGTGCCAGCAGCCTTAAAAGCGGGCTCCAAAAATCCCCCTCCTACGAGCAGTACTTC.

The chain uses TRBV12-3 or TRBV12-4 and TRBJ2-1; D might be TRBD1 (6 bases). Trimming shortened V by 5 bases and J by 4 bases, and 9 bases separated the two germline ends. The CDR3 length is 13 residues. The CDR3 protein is CASSPDRYNEQFF. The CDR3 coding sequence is TGTGCCAGCAGTCCAGACAGGTACAATGAGCAGTTCTTC.

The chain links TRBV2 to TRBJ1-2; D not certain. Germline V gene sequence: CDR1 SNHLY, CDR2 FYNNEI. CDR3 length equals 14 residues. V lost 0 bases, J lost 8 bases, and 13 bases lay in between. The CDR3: CASSEAGTGRGYTF. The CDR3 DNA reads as TGTGCCAGCAGTGAAGCGGGCACGGGCCGAGGCTACACCTTC. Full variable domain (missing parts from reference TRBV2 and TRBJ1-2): EPEVTQTPSHQVTQMGQEVILRCVPISNHLYFYWYRQILGQKVEFLVSFYNNEISEKSEIFDDQFSVERPDGSNFTLKIRSTKLEDSAMYFCASSEAGTGRGYTFGSGTRLTVV.

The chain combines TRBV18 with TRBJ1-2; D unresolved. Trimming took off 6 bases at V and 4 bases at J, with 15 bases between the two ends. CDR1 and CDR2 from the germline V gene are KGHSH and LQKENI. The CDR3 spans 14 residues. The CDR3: CASSPDGLSYGYTF. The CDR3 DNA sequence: TGTGCCAGCTCCCCGGACGGATTGTCCTATGGCTACACCTTC.

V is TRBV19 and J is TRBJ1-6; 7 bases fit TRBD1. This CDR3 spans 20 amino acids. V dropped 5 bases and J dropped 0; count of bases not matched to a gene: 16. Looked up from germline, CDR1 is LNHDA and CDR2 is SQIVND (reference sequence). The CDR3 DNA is TGTGCCAGTAGTCGAAAGGAGTTACTGGGACAGAGCTCCTATAATTCACCCCTCCACTTT. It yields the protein CASSRKELLGQSSYNSPLHF.

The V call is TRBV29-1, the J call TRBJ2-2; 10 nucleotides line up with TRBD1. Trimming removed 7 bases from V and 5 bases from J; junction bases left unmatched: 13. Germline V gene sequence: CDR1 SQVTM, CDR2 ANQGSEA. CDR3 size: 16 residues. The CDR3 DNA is TGCAGCGCCTTGACAGGGGGCAGTGGGATGACCGGGGAGCTGTTTTTT. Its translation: CSALTGGSGMTGELFF.

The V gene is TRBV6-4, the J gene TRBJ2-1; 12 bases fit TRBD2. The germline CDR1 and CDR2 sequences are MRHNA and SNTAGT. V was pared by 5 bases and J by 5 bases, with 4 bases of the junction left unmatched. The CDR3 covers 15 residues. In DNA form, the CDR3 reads TGTGCCAGCAGTCCGCTAGCGGGGGGGAACAATGAGCAGTTCTTC. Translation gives CASSPLAGGNNEQFF.

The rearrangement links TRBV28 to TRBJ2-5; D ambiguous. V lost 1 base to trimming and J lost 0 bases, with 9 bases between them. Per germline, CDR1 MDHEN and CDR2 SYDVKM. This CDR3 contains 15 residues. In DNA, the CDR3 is TGTGCCAGCAGTTTATCCGCCCTGTACCAAGAGACCCAGTACTTC. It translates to CASSLSALYQETQYF.

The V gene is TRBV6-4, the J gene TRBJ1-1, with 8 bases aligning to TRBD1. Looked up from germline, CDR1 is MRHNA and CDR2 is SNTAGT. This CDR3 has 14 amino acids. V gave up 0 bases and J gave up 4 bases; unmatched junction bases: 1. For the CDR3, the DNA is TGTGCCAGCAGTGACTCCGACAGGGGCACTGAAGCTTTCTTT. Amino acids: CASSDSDRGTEAFF.

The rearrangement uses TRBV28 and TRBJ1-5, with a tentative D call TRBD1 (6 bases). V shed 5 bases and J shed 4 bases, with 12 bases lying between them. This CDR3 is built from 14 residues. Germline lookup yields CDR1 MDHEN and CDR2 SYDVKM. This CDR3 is CASSPYRANQPQHF. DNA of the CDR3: TGTGCCAGCAGTCCCTACAGGGCAAATCAGCCCCAGCATTTT.

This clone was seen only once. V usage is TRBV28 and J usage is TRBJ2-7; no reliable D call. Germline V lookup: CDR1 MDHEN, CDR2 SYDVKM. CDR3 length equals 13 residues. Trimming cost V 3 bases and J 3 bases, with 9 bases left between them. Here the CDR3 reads CASSFSYHYEQYF. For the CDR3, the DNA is TGTGCCAGCAGTTTTAGCTATCACTACGAGCAGTACTTC.

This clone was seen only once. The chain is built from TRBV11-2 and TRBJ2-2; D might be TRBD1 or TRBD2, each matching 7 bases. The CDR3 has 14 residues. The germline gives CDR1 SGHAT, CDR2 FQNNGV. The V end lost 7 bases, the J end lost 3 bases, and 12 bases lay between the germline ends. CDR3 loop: CASTRGGYTGELFF. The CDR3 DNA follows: TGTGCCAGCACCAGGGGGGGCTACACCGGGGAGCTGTTTTTT.

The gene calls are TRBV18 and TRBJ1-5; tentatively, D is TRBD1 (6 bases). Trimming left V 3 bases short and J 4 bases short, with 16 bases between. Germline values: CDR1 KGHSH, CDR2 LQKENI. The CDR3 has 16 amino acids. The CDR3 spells CASSPSAGALNQPQHF. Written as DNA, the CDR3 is TGTGCCAGCTCACCGTCGGCAGGGGCCCTTAATCAGCCCCAGCATTTT.

The CDR3 reads CASSLELTSGGSETQYF. The CDR3 DNA is TGTGCCAGCAGCTTAGAGCTGACTAGCGGGGGTTCGGAGACCCAGTACTTC. V is TRBV7-9 and J is TRBJ2-5; 12 positions agree with TRBD2. Germline values: CDR1 SEHNR, CDR2 FQNEAQ (reference sequence). This CDR3 contains 17 residues. The J segment lost 5 bases and the V segment lost 1 base, leaving 8 bases of the junction unmatched.

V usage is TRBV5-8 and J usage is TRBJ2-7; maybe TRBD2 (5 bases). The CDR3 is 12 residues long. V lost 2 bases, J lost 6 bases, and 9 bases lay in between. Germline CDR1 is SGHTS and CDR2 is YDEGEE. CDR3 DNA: TGTGCCAGCAGCTTTCGGGGAACCGAGCAGTACTTC. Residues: CASSFRGTEQYF.

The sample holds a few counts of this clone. CDR3 protein: CASSPGAGSQETQYF. CDR3 DNA: TGTGCCAGCAGCCCCGGAGCGGGATCTCAAGAGACCCAGTACTTC. The chain uses TRBV7-9 and TRBJ2-5; TRBD2 agrees at 7 bases. CDR3 length: 15 amino acids. The V gene end was trimmed by 5 bases and the J gene end by 2 bases; junction bases not matched to a gene: 8. The germline V gene encodes CDR1 SEHNR and CDR2 FQNEAQ (reference sequence).

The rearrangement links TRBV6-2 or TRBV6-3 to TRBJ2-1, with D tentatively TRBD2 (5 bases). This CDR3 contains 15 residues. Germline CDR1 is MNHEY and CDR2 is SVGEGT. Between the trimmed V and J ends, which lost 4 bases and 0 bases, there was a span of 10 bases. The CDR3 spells CASSWRVSSYNEQFF. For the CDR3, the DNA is TGTGCCAGCAGTTGGCGGGTAAGCTCCTACAATGAGCAGTTCTTC.

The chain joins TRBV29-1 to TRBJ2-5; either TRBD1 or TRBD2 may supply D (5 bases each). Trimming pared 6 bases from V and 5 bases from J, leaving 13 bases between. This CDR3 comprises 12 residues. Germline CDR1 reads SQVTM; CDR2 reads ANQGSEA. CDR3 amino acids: CSVLTGHETQYF. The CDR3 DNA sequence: TGCAGCGTCTTAACGGGGCATGAGACCCAGTACTTC.

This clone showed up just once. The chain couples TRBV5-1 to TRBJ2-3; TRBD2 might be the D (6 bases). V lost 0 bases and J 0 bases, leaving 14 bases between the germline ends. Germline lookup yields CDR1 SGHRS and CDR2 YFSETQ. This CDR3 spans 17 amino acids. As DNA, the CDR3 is TGCGCCAGCAGCTTGGGGAGGGCTGTTGTAAGCACAGATACGCAGTATTTT. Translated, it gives CASSLGRAVVSTDTQYF.

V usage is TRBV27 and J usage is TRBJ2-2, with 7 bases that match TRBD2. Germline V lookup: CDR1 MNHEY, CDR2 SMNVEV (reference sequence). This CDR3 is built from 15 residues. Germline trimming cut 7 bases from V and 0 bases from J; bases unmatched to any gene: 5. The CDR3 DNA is TGTGCCAGCACCTGGGGGGGGGCGAACACCGGGGAGCTGTTTTTT. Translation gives CASTWGGANTGELFF.

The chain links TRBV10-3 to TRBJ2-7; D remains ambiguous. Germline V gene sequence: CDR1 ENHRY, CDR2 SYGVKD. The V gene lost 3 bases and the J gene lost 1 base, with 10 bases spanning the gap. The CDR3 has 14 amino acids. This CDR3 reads CAISDGRRSYEQYF. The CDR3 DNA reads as TGTGCCATCAGTGATGGAAGGAGATCCTACGAGCAGTACTTC.